This T cell receptor beta chain appears in the sequencing data of a study of shared clonotypes between healthy human individuals. Study-level points and caveats: Large sequencing depth failed to make sorted-subset sequencing complete, rarefaction showed.

The trim removed 6 bases at V and 0 bases at J, leaving 5 bases unmatched. The CDR3 covers 14 residues. The germline V gene encodes CDR1 SGHAT and CDR2 FQNNGV. Turning to this clone: Antigen unknown. Other DNA sequences from this sample encode an identical CDR3 as well.

CD4+ cells were split into CD45RA+ naive and CD45RA-negative memory subsets. The table came from immunoSEQ multiplex PCR; TCRdb's copy has only in-frame clones and leaves some out. This table has 550,000 to 850,000 clones, over 55% appearing once. Input material: memory CD4+ T cells sorted from blood. Subset specified: CD45RA-negative fraction. The chain couples TRBV11-2 to TRBJ2-7, with TRBD2 identical over 7 bases. The TCR was taken from a woman younger than 45 in good health. The CDR3 protein is CASSPPGGSYEQYF. Here the CDR3 DNA reads TGTGCCAGCAGTCCTCCGGGGGGCTCCTACGAGCAGTACTTC.